Shown below are 10 T cell receptor beta chains from a single sample sequenced in a study of T cells after yellow fever vaccination. Each CDR3 protein gets one entry after TCRdb re-called the 5' RACE reads with MiXCR. The sample lists 500,000 to 650,000 distinct CDR3 sequences, less than 20% occurring once. Sequencing was performed on PBMCs, taken less than 6 days after the first yellow fever vaccination. Source of these receptors: a man aged 18 to 29 who received the YFV17D yellow fever vaccine.

This clonotype was observed a few times. The V gene is TRBV24-1, the J gene TRBJ2-2; 11 bases line up with TRBD2. The CDR3 length is 16 residues. Germline V gene lookup returns CDR1 KGHDR and CDR2 SFDVKD. With V trimmed by 9 bases and J by 5 bases, 10 bases remained unmatched. The CDR3 reads CATGSTSGAVTGELFF. CDR3 bases: TGTGCCACCGGTTCGACTAGCGGGGCTGTAACCGGGGAGCTGTTTTTT.

The CDR3 here is CASSPHGGAMNTEAFF. The CDR3 DNA is TGTGCCAGCAGCCCACACGGGGGGGCGATGAACACTGAAGCTTTCTTT. The J gene is TRBJ1-1, the V gene TRBV7-8; TRBD1 is a possible D gene (6 bases). The length of the CDR3 is 16 residues. V lost 5 bases to trimming and J lost 0 bases, with 16 bases between them. The germline V gene encodes CDR1 SGHVS and CDR2 FQNEAQ.

This clonotype came up many times. The rearrangement links TRBV6-2 or TRBV6-3 to TRBJ2-5; D might be TRBD2 (5 bases). Germline loops: CDR1 MNHEY, CDR2 SVGEGT. The ends were cut back, 6 bases at V and 5 bases at J, with 13 bases in the middle. CDR3 length: 13 residues. The CDR3 here is CASRPWTEETQYF. In DNA, the CDR3 is TGTGCCAGCAGACCGTGGACTGAGGAGACCCAGTACTTC.

DNA of the CDR3: TGTGCCAGCACCATCAGGGGGCTAGAAGAGACCCAGTACTTC. Translating gives CASTIRGLEETQYF. The chain recombines TRBV12-3 or TRBV12-4 with TRBJ2-5; TRBD1 agrees at 8 bases. The CDR3 covers 14 residues. After removal of 7 bases from V and 3 bases from J, the junction contained 7 bases not matched to a gene.

The J gene is TRBJ1-1, the V gene TRBV7-9; 7 nucleotides line up with TRBD1. The germline gives CDR1 SEHNR, CDR2 FQNEAQ (reference sequence). The CDR3 extends over 14 amino acids. Trimming removed 4 bases from V and 4 bases from J; junction bases left unmatched: 6. CDR3 bases: TGTGCCAGCAGCTCGGGGACAGCGCCCACTGAAGCTTTCTTT. This sequence encodes CASSSGTAPTEAFF. Filled out from reference TRBV7-9 and TRBJ1-1, the complete variable domain reads DTGVSQNPRHKITKRGQNVTFRCDPISEHNRLYWYRQTLGQGPEFLTYFQNEAQLEKSRLLSDRFSAERPKGSFSTLEIQRTEQGDSAMYLCASSSGTAPTEAFFGQGTRLTVV.

On this clonotype: One junction end disagrees with the germline gene, perhaps due to a read error. V usage is TRBV2 and J usage is TRBJ2-3, with D unclear. Per germline, CDR1 SNHLY and CDR2 FYNNEI. This CDR3 contains 12 residues. The CDR3 DNA follows: TGTGCCAGCAGGGAAGAAGCAGATACGCAGTATTTT. Its translation: CASREEADTQYF.

This clonotype was detected a few times. The chain uses TRBV6-1 and TRBJ1-1, with D perhaps matching TRBD1 (6 bases). From germline, CDR1 is MNHNS and CDR2 SASEGT. V was pared by 6 bases and J by 6 bases, with 20 bases between. The CDR3 is made up of 15 amino acids. CDR3 sequence (DNA): TGTGCCAGCAGCCCACGGGGGGGCGTGGAGCCTGAAGCTTTCTTT. This codes for CASSPRGGVEPEAFF.

The chain joins TRBV7-2 to TRBJ2-2; 8 bases are shared with TRBD1. Trimming at V came to 4 bases and at J to 4 bases, leaving 2 bases not matched to a gene. Germline-derived CDR1 and CDR2 are SGHTA and FQGNSA. This CDR3 spans 14 amino acids. The CDR3 region is CASSSQGATGELFF. The CDR3 coding sequence is TGTGCCAGCAGCTCGCAGGGGGCCACCGGGGAGCTGTTTTTT.

This clonotype has more than one count but fewer than ten. This CDR3 reads CASSLGTGRQPQHF. DNA for the CDR3: TGCGCCAGCAGCTTAGGGACCGGACGTCAGCCCCAGCATTTT. J is TRBJ1-5 and V is TRBV5-1, with a tentative D call TRBD1 (5 bases). CDR1 is SGHRS, CDR2 YFSETQ, per germline. V lost 2 bases to trimming and J lost 6 bases, with 12 bases between them. The CDR3 sequence is 14 residues long.

This clonotype was counted a few times. J is TRBJ1-1 and V is TRBV6-1; no clear D. V lost 4 bases and J lost 5, with 14 bases in between. Germline CDR1 MNHNS, CDR2 SASEGT. This CDR3 comprises 14 residues. In DNA, the CDR3 is TGTGCCAGCAGTGTAGCCACCGGGGAAACTGAAGCTTTCTTT. This sequence encodes CASSVATGETEAFF.